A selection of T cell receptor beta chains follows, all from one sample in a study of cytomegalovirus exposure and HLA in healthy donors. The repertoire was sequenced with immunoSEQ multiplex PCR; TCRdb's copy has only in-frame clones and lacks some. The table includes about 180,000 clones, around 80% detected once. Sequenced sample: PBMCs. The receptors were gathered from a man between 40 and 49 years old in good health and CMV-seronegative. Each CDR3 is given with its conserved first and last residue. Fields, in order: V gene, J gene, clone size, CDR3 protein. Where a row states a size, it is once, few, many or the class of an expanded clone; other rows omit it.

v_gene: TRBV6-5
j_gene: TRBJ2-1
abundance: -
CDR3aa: CASKESSYNEQFF

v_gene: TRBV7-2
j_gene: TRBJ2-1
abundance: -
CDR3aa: CASSPRKASQTNSNEQFF

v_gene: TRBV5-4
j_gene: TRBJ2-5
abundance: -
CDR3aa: CASSRTGVETQYF

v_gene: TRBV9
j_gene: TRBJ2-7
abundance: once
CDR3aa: CASSAGTSGTYEQYF

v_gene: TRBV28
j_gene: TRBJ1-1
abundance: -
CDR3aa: CASRTRGFMNTEAFF

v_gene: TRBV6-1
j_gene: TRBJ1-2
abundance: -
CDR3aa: CASSPTGGLYGYTF

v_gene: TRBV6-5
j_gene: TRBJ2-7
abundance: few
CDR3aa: CASSRTGSYEQYF

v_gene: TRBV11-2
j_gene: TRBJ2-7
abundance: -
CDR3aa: CASSFRQAYEQYF

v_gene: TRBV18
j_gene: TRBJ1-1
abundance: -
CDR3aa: CASSPDALNRGEAFF

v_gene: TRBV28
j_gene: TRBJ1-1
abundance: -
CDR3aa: CASSFSGTEAFF

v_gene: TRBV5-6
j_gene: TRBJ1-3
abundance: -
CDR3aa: CASSLRGSSGNTIYF

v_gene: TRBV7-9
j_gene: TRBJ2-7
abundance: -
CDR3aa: CASSPRTLSYEQYF

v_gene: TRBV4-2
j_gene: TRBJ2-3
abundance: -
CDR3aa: CASSQVGKREVLVQSDTQYF

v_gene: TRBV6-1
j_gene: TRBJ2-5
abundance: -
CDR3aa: CASSAGTRETQYF

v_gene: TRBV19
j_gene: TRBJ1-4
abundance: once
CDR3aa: CASSSTDATNEKLFF

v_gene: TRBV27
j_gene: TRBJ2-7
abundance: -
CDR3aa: CASSLTQVSYEQYF

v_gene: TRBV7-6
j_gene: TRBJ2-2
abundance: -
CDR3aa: CASSNHGTPGGGELFF

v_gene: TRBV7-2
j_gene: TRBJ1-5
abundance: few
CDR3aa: CASSLGSLGGYQPQHF

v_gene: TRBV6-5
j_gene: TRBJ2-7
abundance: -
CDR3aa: CASNGQVISYEQYF

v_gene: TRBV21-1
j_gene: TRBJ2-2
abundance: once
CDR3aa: CASSNLSGLGTGELFF

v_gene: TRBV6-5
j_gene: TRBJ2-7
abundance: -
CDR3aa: CASSYRGGSSYEQYF

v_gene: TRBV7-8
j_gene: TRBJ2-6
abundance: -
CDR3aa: CASSLALAGGPGANVLTF